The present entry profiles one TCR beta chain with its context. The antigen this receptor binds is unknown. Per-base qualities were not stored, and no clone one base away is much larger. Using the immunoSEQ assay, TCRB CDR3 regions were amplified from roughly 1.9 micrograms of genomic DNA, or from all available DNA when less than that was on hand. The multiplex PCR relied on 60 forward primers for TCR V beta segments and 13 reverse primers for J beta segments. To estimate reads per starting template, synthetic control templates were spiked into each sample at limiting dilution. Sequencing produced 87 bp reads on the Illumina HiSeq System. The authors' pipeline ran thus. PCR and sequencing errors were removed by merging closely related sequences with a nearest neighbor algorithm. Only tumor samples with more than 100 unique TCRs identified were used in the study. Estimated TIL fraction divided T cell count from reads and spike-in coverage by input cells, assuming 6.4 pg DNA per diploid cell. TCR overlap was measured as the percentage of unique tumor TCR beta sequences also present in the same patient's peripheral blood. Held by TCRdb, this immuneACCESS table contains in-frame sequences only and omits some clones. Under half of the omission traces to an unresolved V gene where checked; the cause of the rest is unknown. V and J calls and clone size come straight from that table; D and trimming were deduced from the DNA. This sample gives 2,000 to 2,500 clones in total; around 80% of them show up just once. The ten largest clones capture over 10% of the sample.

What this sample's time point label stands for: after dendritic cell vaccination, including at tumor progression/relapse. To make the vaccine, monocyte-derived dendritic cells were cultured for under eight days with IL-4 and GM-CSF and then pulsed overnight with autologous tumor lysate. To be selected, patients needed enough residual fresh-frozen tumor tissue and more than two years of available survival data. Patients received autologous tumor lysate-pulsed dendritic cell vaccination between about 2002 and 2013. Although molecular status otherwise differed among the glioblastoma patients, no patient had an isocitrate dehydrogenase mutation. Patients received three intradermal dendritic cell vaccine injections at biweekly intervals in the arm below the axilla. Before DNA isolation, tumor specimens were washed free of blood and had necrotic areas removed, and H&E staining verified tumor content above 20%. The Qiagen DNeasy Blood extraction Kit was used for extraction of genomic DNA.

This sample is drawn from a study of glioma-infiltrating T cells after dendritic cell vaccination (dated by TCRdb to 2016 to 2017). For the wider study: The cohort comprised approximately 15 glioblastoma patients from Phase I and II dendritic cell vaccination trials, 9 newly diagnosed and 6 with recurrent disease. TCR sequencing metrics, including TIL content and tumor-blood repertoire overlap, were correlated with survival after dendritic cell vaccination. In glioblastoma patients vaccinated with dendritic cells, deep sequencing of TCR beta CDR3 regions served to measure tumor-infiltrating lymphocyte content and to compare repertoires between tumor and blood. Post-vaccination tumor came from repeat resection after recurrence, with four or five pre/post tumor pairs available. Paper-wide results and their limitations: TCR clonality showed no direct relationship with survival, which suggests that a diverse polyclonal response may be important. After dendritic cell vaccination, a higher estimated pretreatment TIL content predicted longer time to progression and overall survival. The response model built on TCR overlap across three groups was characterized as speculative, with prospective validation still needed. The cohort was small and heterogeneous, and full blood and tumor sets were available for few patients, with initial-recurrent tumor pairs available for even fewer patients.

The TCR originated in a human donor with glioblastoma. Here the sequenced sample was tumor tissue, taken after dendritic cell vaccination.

The sequenced DNA: TGTGCCAGCAGCCCCGACAGTTTCACTGAAGCTTTCTTT. This gives the protein CASSPDSFTEAFF. This receptor chain uses TRBV7-9 and TRBJ1-1; TRBD1 is possibly the D segment (5 matching bases). V is cut by 5 bases and J by 4 bases, and the space between the germline ends is 11 bases. From cysteine to phenylalanine, the CDR3 is 13 amino acids long. The kept DNA is CDR3 alone, 39 bases in frame from the first base. CDR1 SEHNR and CDR2 FQNEAQ are derived from the germline V gene (reference sequence).